This TCR beta chain derives from a study of blood T cell repertoires in COVID-19. The method was immunoSEQ multiplex PCR; TCRdb's version includes in-frame clones alone and lacks a portion of them. The sample has roughly 430,000 clones; 70% to 90% are singletons. The CDR3 has 13 residues. Germline V gives CDR1 MDHEN, CDR2 SYDVKM. Trimming cost V 7 bases and J 8 bases, with 17 bases left between them. People in the exposed group encountered a COVID-19 case within 2 weeks before entering the study. The receptor was isolated from a woman younger than 30 who had been exposed to COVID-19. Sequenced sample: PBMCs or T cells enriched from blood (not recorded which). The chain uses TRBV28 and TRBJ1-2, with D perhaps matching TRBD1 (5 bases). DNA for the CDR3: TGTGCCAGCACATCGCGCAGGGTAGGAGGCTACACCTTC. This gives the protein CASTSRRVGGYTF.